This T cell receptor (beta chain) was observed in a study of blood T cell repertoires in COVID-19. Overall study context: COVID-19 samples, acute and convalescent, were from the United States, Italy and Spain. PBMCs, B-cell-depleted T cells, or T cells were the source of the cDNA or gDNA that made up the material.

Original processing methods: The assay estimated nucleated cells by amplifying reference gene primers. TCRdb keeps only in-frame clones here, not all; method: immunoSEQ multiplex PCR. That table supplies the V and J calls and clone size; D and trimming were determined from the DNA. The profile shows roughly 200,000 clones, around 84% of them singletons. V gave up 6 bases and J gave up 1 base; unmatched junction bases: 3. The CDR3 consists of 14 residues. The germline V gene encodes CDR1 MNHEY and CDR2 SVGAGI. Sequencing input: peripheral blood. This receptor was taken from a human donor in a cohort sampled during active COVID-19. This chain connects TRBV6-5 to TRBJ1-1; 9 bases are a match to TRBD1. Here the CDR3 reads CASSLDRGNTEAFF. The CDR3 DNA follows: TGTGCCAGCAGCCTGGACAGGGGGAACACTGAAGCTTTCTTT.